These 25 T cell receptor beta chains were all obtained from the same sample, sequenced in a study of Ad26.COV2.S vaccination and SARS-CoV-2 variants. Specified treatment: around 19 received Ad26.COV2.S at low or high dose, single or two shots; 5 received placebo; per-sample allocation not given. On day 63 after the first injection, vaccine and placebo recipients gave samples. Clones were read by immunoSEQ multiplex PCR, and TCRdb kept only the in-frame ones, dropping some. The sample has 300,000 to 400,000 clones, approximately 86% seen once; the top ten hold more than 1.5%. The specimen was peripheral blood, collected in a trial of Ad26.COV2.S vaccine versus placebo. These TCRs come from a person between 18 and 60 years old who received the Ad26.COV2.S COVID-19 vaccine or a placebo.

This sequence joins TRBV24-1 and TRBJ2-1, with 9 bases lining up with TRBD1. This CDR3 contains 16 residues. CDR1 KGHDR and CDR2 SFDVKD come from the germline V gene. Trimming at V came to 4 bases and at J to 1 base, leaving 4 bases not matched to a gene. The DNA for the CDR3 is TGTGCCACCAGTGAGAGCGGACAGGGGTCCTACAATGAGCAGTTCTTC. This encodes CATSESGQGSYNEQFF.

The chain uses TRBV5-1 and TRBJ2-2; D perhaps matches TRBD1 (6 bases). Germline V gene sequence: CDR1 SGHRS, CDR2 YFSETQ. The CDR3 is 18 residues long. Trimming left V 4 bases short and J 0 bases short, with 19 bases between. CDR3 region: CASSQAWDGGTNTGELFF. The CDR3 DNA reads as TGCGCCAGCAGCCAGGCCTGGGATGGGGGCACGAACACCGGGGAGCTGTTTTTT.

The chain has TRBV11-2 and TRBJ1-2; D gene unclear. From germline, CDR1 is SGHAT and CDR2 FQNNGV. CDR3 length: 16 residues. V gave up 1 base and J gave up 0 bases, with 12 bases separating them. The DNA of the CDR3 is TGTGCCAGCAGCTTAGCTGGACCAAAAGCTAACTATGGCTACACCTTC. Amino acid sequence: CASSLAGPKANYGYTF.

The chain employs TRBV7-3 and TRBJ2-3; a weak D match, TRBD2 (6 bases). V was pared by 5 bases and J by 0 bases, with 12 bases between. The CDR3 length is 15 residues. Germline-derived CDR1 and CDR2 are SGHTA and FQGTGA. This chain's CDR3 is CASSRGYPSTDTQYF. The CDR3 DNA sequence: TGTGCCAGCAGCCGGGGGTATCCTAGCACAGATACGCAGTATTTT.

The chain links TRBV7-8 to TRBJ1-2; D gene uncertain. The germline V gene has CDR1 SGHVS and CDR2 FQNEAQ. The V and J ends lost 2 bases and 4 bases respectively, with 11 bases between them. This CDR3 region has 14 residues. The CDR3 nucleotides read TGTGCCAGCAGCTTAAGGGAGGGAATCTATGGCTACACCTTC. This encodes CASSLREGIYGYTF. Combining the CDR3 with reference TRBV7-8 and TRBJ1-2 gives the whole variable domain GAGVSQSPRYKVAKRGQDVALRCDPISGHVSLFWYQQALGQGPEFLTYFQNEAQLDKSGLPSDRFFAERPEGSVSTLKIQRTQQEDSAVYLCASSLREGIYGYTFGSGTRLTVV.

The chain employs TRBV20-1 and TRBJ2-2, with D unclear. Looked up from germline, CDR1 is DFQATT and CDR2 is SNEGSKA (reference sequence). The CDR3 is 14 amino acids. V was cut by 3 bases and J by 5 bases, with 13 bases left in between. The CDR3 DNA reads TGCAGTGCTAGTGGCCTCAGACTGACCGGGGAGCTGTTTTTT. Its protein product is CSASGLRLTGELFF.

CDR3 region: CASSYGGGAYSYEQYF. The CDR3 nucleotides are TGTGCCAGCAGTTATGGTGGGGGGGCTTACTCCTACGAGCAGTACTTC. The chain recombines TRBV6-6 with TRBJ2-7, with TRBD2 as a possible D gene (7 bases). Germline V gene sequence: CDR1 MNHNY, CDR2 SVGAGI (reference sequence). Trimming shortened V by 3 bases and J by 0 bases, and 15 bases separated the two germline ends. The CDR3 consists of 16 residues.

The V and J genes are TRBV30 and TRBJ1-5; D gene unclear. The CDR3 length is 15 residues. The germline V gene encodes CDR1 GTSNPN and CDR2 SVGIG (reference sequence). The V and J ends lost 5 bases and 6 bases respectively, with 20 bases between them. CDR3 coding DNA: TGTGCCTGGGGAGCCGGGAAGGAGGGTTTTCAGCCCCAGCATTTT. This gives the protein CAWGAGKEGFQPQHF.

J is TRBJ2-7 and V is TRBV3-1 (or the pseudogene TRBV3-2), with 14 bases that match TRBD2. This CDR3 contains 16 residues. The V segment lost 1 base and the J segment 6 bases; nucleotides outside the gene matches: 5. Germline V gene sequence: CDR1 LGHDT, CDR2 YNNKEL (reference sequence). In nucleotides, the CDR3 is TGTGCCAGCAGCCAAGGGGGACTAGCGGGGGTGTTCGAGCAGTACTTC. It specifies CASSQGGLAGVFEQYF.

This clone was recorded once. The chain couples TRBV3-1 (or the pseudogene TRBV3-2) to TRBJ1-2, with no clear D. The germline V gene has CDR1 LGHDT and CDR2 YNNKEL (reference sequence). V was clipped by 5 bases and J by 5 bases, with 15 bases between them. This CDR3 comprises 14 residues. CDR3 sequence: CASSGGPQKYGYTF. CDR3 DNA: TGTGCCAGCAGCGGCGGGCCCCAGAAGTATGGCTACACCTTC.

The rearrangement uses TRBV6-2 or TRBV6-3 and TRBJ2-4; D is possibly TRBD1 or TRBD2 (5 bases each). The ends were cut back, 6 bases at V and 0 bases at J, with 12 bases in the middle. Germline V lookup: CDR1 MNHEY, CDR2 SVGEGT. This CDR3 is built from 15 residues. The CDR3 sequence is CASSLTGTAKNIQYF. CDR3 DNA sequence: TGTGCCAGCAGCTTAACCGGGACAGCCAAAAACATTCAGTACTTC.

The gene calls are TRBV5-1 and TRBJ2-1; TRBD1 matches 10 bases. Germline V gene data show CDR1 as SGHRS and CDR2 as YFSETQ. The CDR3 has 15 residues. V lost 4 bases to trimming and J lost 7 bases; unmatched junction nucleotides: 8. The CDR3 sequence is CASSSGGQGRNEQFF. The DNA of the CDR3 is TGCGCCAGCAGCAGCGGGGGACAGGGGCGAAATGAGCAGTTCTTC.

Notes on this clone: Other DNA variants within this sample encode the same CDR3. The chain employs TRBV7-2 and TRBJ1-2; 7 bases align to TRBD1. In germline, CDR1 is SGHTA, CDR2 FQGNSA. The CDR3 is made up of 15 amino acids. J gave up 0 bases and V 4 bases, and 5 bases lay outside the gene matches. The CDR3 protein is CASSSPDRANYGYTF. CDR3 sequence (DNA): TGTGCCAGCAGCTCCCCAGACAGGGCTAACTATGGCTACACCTTC.

This chain uses TRBV10-1 with TRBJ2-3, with 9 bases identical to TRBD2. V lost 3 bases to trimming and J lost 1 base; unmatched junction nucleotides: 5. The CDR3 covers 16 residues. Germline V gene data show CDR1 as WNHNN and CDR2 as SYGVQD (reference sequence). CDR3 DNA sequence: TGCGCCAGCAGTGATATCTTAGCGGGGGGCACAGATACGCAGTATTTT. This sequence encodes CASSDILAGGTDTQYF.

The count of this clone is one. The chain couples TRBV7-9 to TRBJ2-1, with TRBD1 as a possible D gene (6 bases). Germline assignment: CDR1 SEHNR and CDR2 FQNEAQ (reference sequence). V was shortened by 5 bases and J by 7 bases, with 18 bases between the two germline ends. CDR3 size: 15 residues. CDR3 DNA: TGTGCCAGCAGCCCACCCCCCAGGGGATCGAATGAGCAGTTCTTC. This sequence encodes CASSPPPRGSNEQFF.

The J gene is TRBJ1-1, the V gene TRBV3-1 (or the pseudogene TRBV3-2); D gene uncertain. This CDR3 spans 13 amino acids. CDR1 is LGHDT, CDR2 YNNKEL, per germline (reference sequence). The germline V and J ends were trimmed by 4 bases and 7 bases, with 13 bases remaining between them. The CDR3 DNA sequence: TGTGCCAGCAGCCCCCTCGCTGGGGATGAAGCTTTCTTT. Translated: CASSPLAGDEAFF.

This clone has only a few counts. This chain links TRBV5-6 with TRBJ1-6; D gene ambiguous. The V end lost 0 bases, the J end lost 9 bases, and 4 bases lay between the germline ends. Per germline, CDR1 SGHDT and CDR2 YYEEEE. The CDR3 sequence is 12 residues long. The CDR3 DNA is TGTGCCAGCAGCTTGGCAAGTTCACCCCTCCACTTT. It encodes CASSLASSPLHF.

The chain combines TRBV5-5 with TRBJ2-7; D gene uncertain. Germline CDR1 is SGHKS and CDR2 is YYEKEE (reference sequence). The CDR3 sequence is 15 residues long. The ends were cut back, 4 bases at V and 0 bases at J, with 14 bases in the middle. The chain's CDR3 is CASSLGWGSSYEQYF. DNA for the CDR3: TGTGCCAGCAGCCTCGGGTGGGGTTCCTCCTACGAGCAGTACTTC.

As DNA, the CDR3 is TGTGCCACCAGTGAGGCACTAGCGGGGGGGCGTTACGCGGAGACCCAGTACTTC. It yields the protein CATSEALAGGRYAETQYF. The gene calls are TRBV24-1 and TRBJ2-5; 13 positions match TRBD2. Germline values: CDR1 KGHDR, CDR2 SFDVKD. The CDR3 covers 18 residues. Losses at the gene ends were 4 bases for V and 5 bases for J; bases not matched to a gene: 12.

The chain employs TRBV10-3 and TRBJ1-5; 9 bases are a match to TRBD1. CDR3 length: 14 amino acids. Germline-derived CDR1 and CDR2 are ENHRY and SYGVKD. Trimming took 5 bases from V and 4 from J; bases not matched to a gene: 3. The CDR3 coding sequence is TGTGCCATCAGTCCGGGACAGGGTAATCAGCCCCAGCATTTT. Its protein product is CAISPGQGNQPQHF.

V and J are TRBV6-2 or TRBV6-3 and TRBJ1-2; 8 bases are a match to TRBD1. The V gene end was trimmed by 6 bases and the J gene end by 4 bases; junction bases not matched to a gene: 7. There are 14 residues in the CDR3. The germline CDR1 and CDR2 sequences are MNHEY and SVGEGT. CDR3 nucleotide sequence: TGTGCCAGCAGCCAGGGGGCGCAGGGCTATGGCTACACCTTC. The encoded protein is CASSQGAQGYGYTF.

This chain links TRBV13 with TRBJ2-7, with TRBD2 matching 8 bases. Trimming cost V 3 bases and J 7 bases; bases outside gene matches: 5. The CDR3 has 13 residues. Germline values: CDR1 PRHDT, CDR2 FYEKMQ (reference sequence). CDR3 DNA: TGTGCCAGCAGCTTGTTAGCGGGGAGTGAGCAGTACTTC. Amino acid sequence: CASSLLAGSEQYF. Together with reference TRBV13 and TRBJ2-7, the CDR3 gives the full variable domain: AAGVIQSPRHLIKEKRETATLKCYPIPRHDTVYWYQQGPGQDPQFLISFYEKMQSDKGSIPDRFSAQQFSDYHSELNMSSLELGDSALYFCASSLLAGSEQYFGPGTRLTVT.

The chain links TRBV9 to TRBJ2-1, with a weak D call TRBD1 (5 bases). CDR3 size: 17 residues. Trimming took off 0 bases at V and 8 bases at J, with 21 bases between the two ends. CDR1 SGDLS and CDR2 YYNGEE come from the germline V gene. CDR3 amino acids: CASSVAGLRAYTHEQFF. The CDR3 nucleotides are TGTGCCAGCAGCGTAGCAGGGTTAAGGGCATATACTCATGAGCAGTTCTTC.

V usage is TRBV10-3 and J usage is TRBJ2-2; 9 bases are a match to TRBD1. The CDR3 spans 14 residues. The V gene's germline CDR1 is ENHRY and CDR2 SYGVKD. J lost 7 bases, V lost 6 bases, and 6 bases had no gene match. The CDR3 is CAISLQGAYGELFF. The CDR3 coding sequence is TGTGCCATCAGCCTACAGGGGGCTTACGGGGAGCTGTTTTTT.

V usage is TRBV2 and J usage is TRBJ2-1, with D perhaps matching TRBD1 (6 bases). This CDR3 has 15 amino acids. Trimming left V 3 bases short and J 2 bases short, with 11 bases between. From germline, CDR1 is SNHLY and CDR2 FYNNEI. The CDR3 DNA reads TGTGCCAGCAGTGACCCAGGGGTCCCCTACAATGAGCAGTTCTTC. Amino acid sequence: CASSDPGVPYNEQFF. The full variable domain, completed using reference TRBV2 and TRBJ2-1, is EPEVTQTPSHQVTQMGQEVILRCVPISNHLYFYWYRQILGQKVEFLVSFYNNEISEKSEIFDDQFSVERPDGSNFTLKIRSTKLEDSAMYFCASSDPGVPYNEQFFGPGTRLTVL.